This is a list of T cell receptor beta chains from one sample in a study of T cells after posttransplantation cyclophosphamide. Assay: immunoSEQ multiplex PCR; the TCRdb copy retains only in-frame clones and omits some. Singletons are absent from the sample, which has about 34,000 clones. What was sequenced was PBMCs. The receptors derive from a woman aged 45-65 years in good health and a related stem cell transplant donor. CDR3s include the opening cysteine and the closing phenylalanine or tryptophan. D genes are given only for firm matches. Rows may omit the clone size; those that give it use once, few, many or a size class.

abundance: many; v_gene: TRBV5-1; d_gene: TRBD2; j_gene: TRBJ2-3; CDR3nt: TGCGCCAGCAGGCTACTAGCGGCTACCGATACGCAGTATTTT; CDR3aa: CASRLLAATDTQYF
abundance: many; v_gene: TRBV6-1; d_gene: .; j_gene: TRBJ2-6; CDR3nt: TGTGCCAGCAGGGGGGCGGCCTCTGGGGCCAACGTCCTGACTTTC; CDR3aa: CASRGAASGANVLTF
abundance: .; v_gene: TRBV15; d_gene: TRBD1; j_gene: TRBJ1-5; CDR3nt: TGTGCCACCAGCAGGGGACAGGAGGGTAATCAGCCCCAGCATTTT; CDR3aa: CATSRGQEGNQPQHF
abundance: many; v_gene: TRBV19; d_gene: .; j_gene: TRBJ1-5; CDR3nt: TGTGCCAGTAGTATACGCCCGGATCAGCCCCAGCATTTT; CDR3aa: CASSIRPDQPQHF
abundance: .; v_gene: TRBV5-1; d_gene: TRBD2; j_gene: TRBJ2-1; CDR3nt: TGCGCCAGCAGCTCCAGGACTAGCGGGAGCTACAATGAGCAGTTCTTC; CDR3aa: CASSSRTSGSYNEQFF
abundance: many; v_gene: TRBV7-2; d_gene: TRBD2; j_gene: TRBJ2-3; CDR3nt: TGTGCCAGCAGCACAGCGGGAGCGGGGATCACAGATACGCAGTATTTT; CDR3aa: CASSTAGAGITDTQYF
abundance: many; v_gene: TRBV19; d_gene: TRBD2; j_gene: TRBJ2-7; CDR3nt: TGTGCCAGTAGTATCACGTCCCGGGAGGGGTTCTACGAGCAGTACTTC; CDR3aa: CASSITSREGFYEQYF
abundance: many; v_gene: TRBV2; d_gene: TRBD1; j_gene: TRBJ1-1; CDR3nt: TGTGCCAGCGGCGGACAGGGGAACACTGAAGCTTTCTTT; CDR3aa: CASGGQGNTEAFF
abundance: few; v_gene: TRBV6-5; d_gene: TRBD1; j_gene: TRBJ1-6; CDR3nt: TGTGCCAGCAGTTACGACAGGGGGTCGTCACCCCTCCACTTT; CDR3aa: CASSYDRGSSPLHF
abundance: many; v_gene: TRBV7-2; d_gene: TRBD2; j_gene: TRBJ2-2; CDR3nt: TGTGCCAGCAGCCCTAAGTGGGAGGGCCGGGGCGGGGAGCTGTTTTTT; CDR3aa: CASSPKWEGRGGELFF
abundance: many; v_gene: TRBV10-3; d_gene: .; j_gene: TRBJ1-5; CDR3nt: TGTGCCATCAGTGAGTCGACAGTGTATAGCAATCAGCCCCAGCATTTT; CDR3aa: CAISESTVYSNQPQHF
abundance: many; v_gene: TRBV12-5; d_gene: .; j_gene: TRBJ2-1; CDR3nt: TGTGCTAGTGGTTTGGTCCAGACGGCTTACAGTGAGCAGTTCTTC; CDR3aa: CASGLVQTAYSEQFF
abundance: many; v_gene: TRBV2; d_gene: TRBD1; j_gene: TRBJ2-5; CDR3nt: TGTGCCAGCACCAAAGGGGGCAGCGGAAAGACCCAGTACTTC; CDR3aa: CASTKGGSGKTQYF
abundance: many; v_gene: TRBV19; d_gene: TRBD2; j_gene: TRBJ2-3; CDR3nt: TGTGCCAGTAGTATACGGGGGGGCACAGATACGCAGTATTTT; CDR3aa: CASSIRGGTDTQYF
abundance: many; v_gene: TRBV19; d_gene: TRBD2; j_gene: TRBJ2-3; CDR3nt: TGTGCCAGTAGTATACGGGAGGGGGCAGATACGCAGTATTTT; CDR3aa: CASSIREGADTQYF
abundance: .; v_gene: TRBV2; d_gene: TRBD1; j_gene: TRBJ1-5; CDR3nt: TGTGCCAGCAGTGACGGGACAGGATCTCAGCCCCAGCATTTT; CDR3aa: CASSDGTGSQPQHF
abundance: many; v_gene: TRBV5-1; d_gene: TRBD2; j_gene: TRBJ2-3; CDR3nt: TGCGCCAGCAGCTTAGGGAATAGCGGGCAGGGAGATACGCAGTATTTT; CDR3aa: CASSLGNSGQGDTQYF
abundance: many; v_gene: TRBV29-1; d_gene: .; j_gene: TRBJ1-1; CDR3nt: TGCAGCGGTGGCCATAAAGACACTGAAGCTTTCTTT; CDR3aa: CSGGHKDTEAFF
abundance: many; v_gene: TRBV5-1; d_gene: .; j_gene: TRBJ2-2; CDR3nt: TGCGCCAGCAGTACGGGGGTTGGGACCGGGGAGCTGTTTTTT; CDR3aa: CASSTGVGTGELFF
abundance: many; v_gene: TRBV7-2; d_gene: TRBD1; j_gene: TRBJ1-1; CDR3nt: TGTGCCAGCAGCTTTTTGTCCCTACAGGGGAGGAACACTGAAGCTTTCTTT; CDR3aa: CASSFLSLQGRNTEAFF
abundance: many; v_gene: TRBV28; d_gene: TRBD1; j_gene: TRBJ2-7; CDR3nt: TGTGCCAGCAGTTCCCGGGACAGGGATCTCTACGAGCAGTACTTC; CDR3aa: CASSSRDRDLYEQYF
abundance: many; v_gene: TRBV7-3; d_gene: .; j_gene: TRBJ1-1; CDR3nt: TGTGCCAGCAGCTTACGGGGGTCCCAAGAAGCTTTCTTT; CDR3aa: CASSLRGSQEAFF
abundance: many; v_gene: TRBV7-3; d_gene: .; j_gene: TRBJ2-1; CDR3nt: TGTGCCAGCAGCCCCCGACTACCCCCCGAGGAGCAGTTCTTC; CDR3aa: CASSPRLPPEEQFF
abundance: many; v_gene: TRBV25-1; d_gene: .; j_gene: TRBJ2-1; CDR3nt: TGTGCCACCAATCAGGGAGCCTACAATGAGCAGTTCTTC; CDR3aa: CATNQGAYNEQFF
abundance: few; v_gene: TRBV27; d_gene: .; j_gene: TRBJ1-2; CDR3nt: TGTGCCAGCACCGGGGGGGCGGGAGGCTACACCTTC; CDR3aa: CASTGGAGGYTF
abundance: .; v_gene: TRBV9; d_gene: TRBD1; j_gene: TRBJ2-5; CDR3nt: TGTGCCAGCAGCGCTGGATGGACAGGGGAAGAGACCCAGTACTTC; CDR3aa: CASSAGWTGEETQYF
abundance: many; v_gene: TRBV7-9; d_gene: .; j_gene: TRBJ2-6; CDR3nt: TGTGCCAGCACCAAGGGTCAGGGGTTCGGAAGGGGGGCCAACGTCCTGACTTTC; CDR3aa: CASTKGQGFGRGANVLTF
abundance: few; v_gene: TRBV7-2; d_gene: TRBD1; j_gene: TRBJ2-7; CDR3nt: TGTGCCAGCAGCCGGGACAGGGCCATACCCTACGAGCAGTACTTC; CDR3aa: CASSRDRAIPYEQYF
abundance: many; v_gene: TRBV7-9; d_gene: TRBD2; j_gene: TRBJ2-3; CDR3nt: TGTGCCAGCAGCTTTAGCGGGGGCACAGATACGCAGTATTTT; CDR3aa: CASSFSGGTDTQYF
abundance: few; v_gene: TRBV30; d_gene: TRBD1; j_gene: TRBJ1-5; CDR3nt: TGTGCCTGGGGAAACAGGGGATCCCAGCCCCAGCATTTT; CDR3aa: CAWGNRGSQPQHF
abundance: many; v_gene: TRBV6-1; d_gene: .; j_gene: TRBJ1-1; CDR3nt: TGTGCCAGCACCAAACAGGGGAACACTGAAGCTTTCTTT; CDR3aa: CASTKQGNTEAFF
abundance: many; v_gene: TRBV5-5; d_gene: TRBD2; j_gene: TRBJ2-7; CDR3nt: TGTGCCAGCAGCTTGGTGACTAGCGGGAGTTCAGACGAGCAGTACTTC; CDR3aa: CASSLVTSGSSDEQYF
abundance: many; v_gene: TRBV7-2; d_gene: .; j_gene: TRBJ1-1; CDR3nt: TGTGCCAGCAGCTTATCGGGGAGGGCAGCTTTCTTT; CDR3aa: CASSLSGRAAFF
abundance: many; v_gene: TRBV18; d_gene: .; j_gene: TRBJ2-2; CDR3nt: TGTGCCAGCTCACCACCGTTGTGGGGGGTCGGCGTCACCGGGGAGCTGTTTTTT; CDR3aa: CASSPPLWGVGVTGELFF
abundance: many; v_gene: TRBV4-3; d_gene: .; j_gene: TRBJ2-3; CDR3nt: TGCGCCAGCAGCCAGGGTGGGCACTGGACAGATACGCAGTATTTT; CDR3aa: CASSQGGHWTDTQYF
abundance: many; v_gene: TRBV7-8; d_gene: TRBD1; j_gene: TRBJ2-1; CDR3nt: TGTGCCAGCAGCTCGTACAGGGGCGTCCGACATGAGCAGTTCTTC; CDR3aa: CASSSYRGVRHEQFF
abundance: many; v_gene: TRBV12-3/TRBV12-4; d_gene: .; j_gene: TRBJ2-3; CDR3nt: TGTGCCAGCAGTTTCGGGGATATGCGAGATACGCAGTATTTT; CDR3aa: CASSFGDMRDTQYF
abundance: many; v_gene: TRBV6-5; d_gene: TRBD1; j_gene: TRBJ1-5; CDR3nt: TGTGCCAGCAGGCGGGACAGATATCAGCCCCAGCATTTT; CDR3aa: CASRRDRYQPQHF